Included here is one T cell receptor beta chain sequence, with context. This sample stems from a study of T cell changes during pregnancy in multiple sclerosis. Germline V lookup: CDR1 SGHDN, CDR2 FVKESK. The CDR3 loop spans 15 amino acids. The V gene lost 1 base and the J gene lost 2 bases, with 11 bases spanning the gap. Here immunoSEQ multiplex PCR was the method, and the copy in TCRdb shows in-frame clones only, minus some. The sample includes tens of thousands of clones, about nine tenths of them seen just once. The TCR sequence derives from a female donor with multiple sclerosis, enrolled in a pregnancy study. The rearrangement links TRBV14 to TRBJ2-5, with D hard to call. The specimen was CD4+ T cells from peripheral blood mononuclear cells, collected before pregnancy. The CDR3 region is CASSQVSASQETQYF. The CDR3 DNA reads TGTGCCAGCAGCCAAGTATCCGCGTCTCAAGAGACCCAGTACTTC.